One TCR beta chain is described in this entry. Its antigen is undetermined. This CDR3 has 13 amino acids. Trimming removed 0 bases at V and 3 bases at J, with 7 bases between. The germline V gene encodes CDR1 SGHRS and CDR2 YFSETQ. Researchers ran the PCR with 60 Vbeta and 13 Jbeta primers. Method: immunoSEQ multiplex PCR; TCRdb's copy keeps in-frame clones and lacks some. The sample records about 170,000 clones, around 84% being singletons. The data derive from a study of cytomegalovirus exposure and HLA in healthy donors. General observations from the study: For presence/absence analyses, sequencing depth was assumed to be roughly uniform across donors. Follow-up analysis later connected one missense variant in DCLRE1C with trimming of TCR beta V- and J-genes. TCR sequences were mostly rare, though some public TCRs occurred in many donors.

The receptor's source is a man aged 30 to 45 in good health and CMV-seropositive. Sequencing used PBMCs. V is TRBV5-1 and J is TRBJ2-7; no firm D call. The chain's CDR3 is CASSLESSYEQYF. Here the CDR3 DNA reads TGCGCCAGCAGCTTGGAATCCAGCTACGAGCAGTACTTC.